The sequence of this TCR beta chain was determined in a study of early T cells in non-severe SARS-CoV-2 infection. This clonotype appeared a single time. Its matching antigen is unknown. TCRdb reanalysed the 5' RACE reads using MiXCR and keeps one entry per CDR3 protein. This table has nearly 45,000 distinct CDR3 sequences, approximately 10% appearing once. V was clipped by 3 bases and J by 4 bases, with 12 bases between them. This CDR3 is built from 14 residues. Germline V lookup: CDR1 MDHEN, CDR2 SYDVKM. Study-wide results and limits: Reliance on VDJdb matching favored anti-spike CD8 responses; private and CD4 specificities were missed.

The source material was whole blood. This chain links TRBV28 with TRBJ1-1; tentatively, D is TRBD1 (5 bases). This clonotype was obtained from an adult who was a healthcare worker with PCR-confirmed SARS-CoV-2 infection or an uninfected control (not recorded which). The CDR3 here is CASSLAGKVTEAFF. The CDR3, as DNA: TGTGCCAGCAGTTTGGCAGGGAAGGTCACTGAAGCTTTCTTT.